The clone carrying this T cell receptor (beta chain) was detected a few times. Antigen: not known. CDR1 is GTSNPN and CDR2 is SVGIG in the germline V gene (reference sequence). This CDR3 has 14 amino acids. The ends were cut back, 2 bases at V and 4 bases at J, with 14 bases in the middle. The entry originates in a study of regulatory T cells in long-lasting Graves disease. General study points: Limited sample numbers may have lowered accuracy.

Arm-PCR of CDR3 regions and iRepertoire HTBI primers were used to build TCR beta libraries. TCRdb recomputed calls from the multiplex PCR reads with MiXCR, one row per CDR3 protein. The sample yields fewer than 550,000 distinct CDR3 sequences, around a fifth seen once. Specified time point: persistent/refractory GD, antithyroid drugs over 5 years with positive TRAb. PBMC RNA served as the TCR library source. Sequences were derived from peripheral blood mononuclear cells (PBMCs), sampled when the disease was refractory, from a patient treated with antithyroid drugs. The clonotype originates from a female donor with Graves disease. The V gene is TRBV30, the J gene TRBJ1-1, with a possible D match to TRBD1 (6 bases). This chain's CDR3 is CAWSSRGGTTEAFF. CDR3 in DNA: TGTGCCTGGAGTTCTAGAGGGGGAACCACTGAAGCTTTCTTT.